This T cell receptor (beta chain) was observed in a study of shared clonotypes between healthy human individuals. The assay was carried out at the deep level. The table came from immunoSEQ multiplex PCR; TCRdb's copy has only in-frame clones and leaves some out. The sample shows some 2,500,000 clones, over 85% of them seen only once. The TCR was taken from a man in his late teens or twenties in good health. Some clones in this sample may be carry-over from other donors' samples. The sequencing sample was made of naive CD4+ T cells from PBMCs. Subset meaning: CD45RA+ positively selected.

The chain's CDR3 is CASSTTYSGNTIYF. The DNA for the CDR3 is TGTGCCAGCAGTACGACTTACTCTGGAAACACCATATATTTT. The chain combines TRBV28 with TRBJ1-3; D gene ambiguous. CDR1 and CDR2 (germline): MDHEN, SYDVKM. The CDR3 is 14 amino acids. V shed 5 bases and J shed 0 bases, with 8 bases lying between them.